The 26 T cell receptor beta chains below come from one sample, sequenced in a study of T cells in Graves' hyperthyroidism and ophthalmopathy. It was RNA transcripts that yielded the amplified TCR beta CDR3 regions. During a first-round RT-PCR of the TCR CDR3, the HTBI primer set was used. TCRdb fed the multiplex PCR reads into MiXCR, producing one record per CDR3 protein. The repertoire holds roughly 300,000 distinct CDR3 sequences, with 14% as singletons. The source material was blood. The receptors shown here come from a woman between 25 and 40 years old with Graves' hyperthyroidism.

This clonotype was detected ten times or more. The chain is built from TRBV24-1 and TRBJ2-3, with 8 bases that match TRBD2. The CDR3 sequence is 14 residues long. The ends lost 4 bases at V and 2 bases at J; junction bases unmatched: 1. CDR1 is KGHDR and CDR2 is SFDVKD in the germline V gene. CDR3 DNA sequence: TGTGCCACCAGTGAGACTAGCGACACAGATACGCAGTATTTT. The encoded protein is CATSETSDTDTQYF.

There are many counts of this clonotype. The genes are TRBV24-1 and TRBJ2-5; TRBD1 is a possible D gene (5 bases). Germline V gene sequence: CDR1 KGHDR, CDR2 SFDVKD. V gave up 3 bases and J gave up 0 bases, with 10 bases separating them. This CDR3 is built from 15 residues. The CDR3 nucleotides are TGTGCCACCAGTGATGCGGACACGTACCAAGAGACCCAGTACTTC. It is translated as CATSDADTYQETQYF.

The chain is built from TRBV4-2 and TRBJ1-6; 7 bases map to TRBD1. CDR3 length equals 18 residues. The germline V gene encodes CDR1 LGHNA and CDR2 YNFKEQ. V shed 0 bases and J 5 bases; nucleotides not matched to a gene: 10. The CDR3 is CASSQEYRGRANNSPLHF. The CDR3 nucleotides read TGTGCCAGCAGCCAAGAATACAGGGGAAGAGCTAATAATTCACCCCTCCACTTT.

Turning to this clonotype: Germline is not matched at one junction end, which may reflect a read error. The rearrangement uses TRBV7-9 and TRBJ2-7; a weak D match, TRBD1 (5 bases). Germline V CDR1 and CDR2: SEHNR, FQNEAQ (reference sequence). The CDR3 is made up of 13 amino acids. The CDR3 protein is CASTRQTPYEQYF. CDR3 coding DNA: TGTGCTAGCACCCGACAGACTCCCTACGAGCAGTACTTC.

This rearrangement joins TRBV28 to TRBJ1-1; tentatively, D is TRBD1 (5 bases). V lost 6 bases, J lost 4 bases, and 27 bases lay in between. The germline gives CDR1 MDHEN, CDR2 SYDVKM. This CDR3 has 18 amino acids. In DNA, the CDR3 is TGTGCCAGCAGAGAAGGGGTTCCAGGCCTTATAGCGAGCACTGAAGCTTTCTTT. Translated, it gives CASREGVPGLIASTEAFF.

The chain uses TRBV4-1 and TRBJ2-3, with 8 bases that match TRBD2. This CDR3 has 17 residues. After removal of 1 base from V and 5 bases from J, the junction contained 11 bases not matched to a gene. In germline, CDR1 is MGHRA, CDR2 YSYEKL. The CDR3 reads CASSQVLQREIGDTQYF. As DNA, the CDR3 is TGCGCCAGCAGCCAAGTTCTCCAGCGGGAGATAGGAGATACGCAGTATTTT.

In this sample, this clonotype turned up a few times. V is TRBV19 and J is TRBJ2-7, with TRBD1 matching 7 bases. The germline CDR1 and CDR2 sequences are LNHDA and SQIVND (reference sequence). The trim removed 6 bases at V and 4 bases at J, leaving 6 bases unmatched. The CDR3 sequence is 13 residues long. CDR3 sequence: CASSRHRGYEQYF. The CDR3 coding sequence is TGTGCCAGTAGCCGACACAGGGGATACGAGCAGTACTTC.

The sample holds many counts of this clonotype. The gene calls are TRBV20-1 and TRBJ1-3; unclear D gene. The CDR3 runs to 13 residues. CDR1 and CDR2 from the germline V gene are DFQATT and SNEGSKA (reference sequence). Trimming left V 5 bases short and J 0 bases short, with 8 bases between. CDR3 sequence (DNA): TGCAGTGCTCCACTGGACTCTGGAAACACCATATATTTT. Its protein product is CSAPLDSGNTIYF.

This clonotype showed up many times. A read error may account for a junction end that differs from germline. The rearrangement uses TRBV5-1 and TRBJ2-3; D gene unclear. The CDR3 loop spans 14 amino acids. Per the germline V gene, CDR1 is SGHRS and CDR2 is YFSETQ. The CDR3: CASSLGISTDTQYF. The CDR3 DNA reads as TGTGCCAGCAGCTTAGGTATTAGCACAGATACGCAGTATTTT.

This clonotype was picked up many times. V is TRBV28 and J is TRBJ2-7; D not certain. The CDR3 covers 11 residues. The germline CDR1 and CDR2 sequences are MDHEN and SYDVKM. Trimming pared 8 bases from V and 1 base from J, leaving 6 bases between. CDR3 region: CASGGSYEQYF. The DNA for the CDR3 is TGTGCCAGCGGCGGATCCTACGAGCAGTACTTC.

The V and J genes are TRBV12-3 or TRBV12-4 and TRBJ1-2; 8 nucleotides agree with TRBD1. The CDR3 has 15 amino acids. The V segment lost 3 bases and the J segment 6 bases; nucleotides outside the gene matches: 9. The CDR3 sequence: CASSFDRGSKDGYTF. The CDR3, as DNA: TGTGCCAGCAGTTTCGACAGGGGCTCTAAGGATGGCTACACCTTC.

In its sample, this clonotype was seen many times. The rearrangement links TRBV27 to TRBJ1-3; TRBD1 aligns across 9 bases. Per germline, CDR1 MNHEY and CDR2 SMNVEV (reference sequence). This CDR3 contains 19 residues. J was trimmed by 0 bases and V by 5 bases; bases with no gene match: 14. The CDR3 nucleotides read TGTGCCAGCAGTCCGGGACAGGGAAGAAAGGGTTCCTCTGGAAACACCATATATTTT. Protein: CASSPGQGRKGSSGNTIYF.

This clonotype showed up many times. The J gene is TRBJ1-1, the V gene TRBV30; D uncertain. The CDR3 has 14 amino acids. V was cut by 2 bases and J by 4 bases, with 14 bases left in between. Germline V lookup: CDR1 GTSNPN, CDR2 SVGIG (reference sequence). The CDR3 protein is CAWSQQLGGTEAFF. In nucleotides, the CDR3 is TGTGCCTGGAGTCAGCAGTTGGGTGGCACTGAAGCTTTCTTT.

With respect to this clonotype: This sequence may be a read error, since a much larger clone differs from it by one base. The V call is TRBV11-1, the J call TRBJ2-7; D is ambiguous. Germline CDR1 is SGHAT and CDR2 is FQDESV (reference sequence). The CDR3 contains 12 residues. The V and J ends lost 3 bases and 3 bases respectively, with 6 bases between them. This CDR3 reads CASSFGYYEQYF. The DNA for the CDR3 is TGTGCCAGCAGCTTCGGATACTACGAGCAGTACTTC.

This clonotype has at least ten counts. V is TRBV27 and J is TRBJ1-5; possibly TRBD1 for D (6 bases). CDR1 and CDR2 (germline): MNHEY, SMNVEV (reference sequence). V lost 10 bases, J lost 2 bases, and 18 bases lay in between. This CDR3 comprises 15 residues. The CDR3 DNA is TGTGCCACCAAAGAGGGGGTAGGGGGCAATCAGCCCCAGCATTTT. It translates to CATKEGVGGNQPQHF.

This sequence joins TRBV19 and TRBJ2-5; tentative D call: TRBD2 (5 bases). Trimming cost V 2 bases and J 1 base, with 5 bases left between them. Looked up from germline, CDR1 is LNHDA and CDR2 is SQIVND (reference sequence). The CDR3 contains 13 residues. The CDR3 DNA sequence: TGTGCCAGTAGTATAACTAGCCAAGAGACCCAGTACTTC. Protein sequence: CASSITSQETQYF.

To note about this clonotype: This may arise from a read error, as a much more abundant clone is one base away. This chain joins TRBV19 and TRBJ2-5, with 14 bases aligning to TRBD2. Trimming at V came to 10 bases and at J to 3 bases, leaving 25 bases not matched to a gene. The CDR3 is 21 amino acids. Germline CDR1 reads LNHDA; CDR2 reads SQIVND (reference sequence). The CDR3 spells CAIATGAGLAGVSIPKETQYF. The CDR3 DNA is TGTGCCATAGCCACTGGGGCGGGACTAGCGGGAGTTTCGATACCCAAAGAGACCCAGTACTTC.

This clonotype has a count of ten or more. DNA of the CDR3: TGTGCCAGCAGCTCTAGCGGGAGGGCCCACAATGAGCAGTTCTTC. Protein product: CASSSSGRAHNEQFF. The J gene is TRBJ2-1, the V gene TRBV11-3; 12 nucleotides agree with TRBD2. CDR1 and CDR2 (germline): SGHNT, YENEEA. Unmatched junction bases numbered 3, after V lost 4 bases and J lost 5 bases. The CDR3 is made up of 15 amino acids.

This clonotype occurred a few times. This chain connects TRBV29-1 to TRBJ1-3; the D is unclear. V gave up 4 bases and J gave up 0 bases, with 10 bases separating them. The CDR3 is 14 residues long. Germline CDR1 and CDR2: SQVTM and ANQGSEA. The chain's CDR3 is CSVAITRSGNTIYF. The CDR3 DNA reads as TGCAGCGTTGCGATCACCCGCTCTGGAAACACCATATATTTT.

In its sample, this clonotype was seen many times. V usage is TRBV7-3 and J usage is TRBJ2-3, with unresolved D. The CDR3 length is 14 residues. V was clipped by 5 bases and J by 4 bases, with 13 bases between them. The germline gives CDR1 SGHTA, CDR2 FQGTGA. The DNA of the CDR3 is TGTGCCAGCAGCCAAGTAGGTCTCGCAGATACGCAGTATTTT. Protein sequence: CASSQVGLADTQYF.

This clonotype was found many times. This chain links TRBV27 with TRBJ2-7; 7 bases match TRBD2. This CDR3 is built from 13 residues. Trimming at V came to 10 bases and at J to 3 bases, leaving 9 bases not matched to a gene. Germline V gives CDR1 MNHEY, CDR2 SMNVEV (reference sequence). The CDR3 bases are TGTGCCACCACACGGGAGGATGACTACGAGCAGTACTTC. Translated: CATTREDDYEQYF.

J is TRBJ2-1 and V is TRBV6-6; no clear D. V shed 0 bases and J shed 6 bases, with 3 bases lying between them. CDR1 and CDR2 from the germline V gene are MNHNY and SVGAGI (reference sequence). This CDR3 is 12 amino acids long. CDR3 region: CASSYSLNEQFF. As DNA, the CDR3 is TGTGCCAGCAGTTACTCGCTCAATGAGCAGTTCTTC.

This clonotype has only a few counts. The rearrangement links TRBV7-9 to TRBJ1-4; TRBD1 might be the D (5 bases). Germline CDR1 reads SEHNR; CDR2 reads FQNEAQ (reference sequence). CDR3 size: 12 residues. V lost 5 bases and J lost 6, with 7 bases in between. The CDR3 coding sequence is TGTGCCAGCAGCCCCAGGGATGAAAAACTGTTTTTT. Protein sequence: CASSPRDEKLFF.

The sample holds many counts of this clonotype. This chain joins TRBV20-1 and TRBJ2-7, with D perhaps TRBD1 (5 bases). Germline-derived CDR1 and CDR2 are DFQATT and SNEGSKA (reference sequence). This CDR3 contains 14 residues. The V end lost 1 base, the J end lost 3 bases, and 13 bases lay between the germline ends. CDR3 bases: TGCAGTGCTAGAGCGGCAGGGCGATTCTACGAGCAGTACTTC. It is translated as CSARAAGRFYEQYF.

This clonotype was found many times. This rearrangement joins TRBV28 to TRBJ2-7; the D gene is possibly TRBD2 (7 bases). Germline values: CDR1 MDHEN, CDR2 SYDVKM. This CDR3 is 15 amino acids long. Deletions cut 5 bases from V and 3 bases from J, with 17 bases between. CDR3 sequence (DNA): TGTGCCAGCAGTGGGGCGGGGGCCACCAACTACGAGCAGTACTTC. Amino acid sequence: CASSGAGATNYEQYF.

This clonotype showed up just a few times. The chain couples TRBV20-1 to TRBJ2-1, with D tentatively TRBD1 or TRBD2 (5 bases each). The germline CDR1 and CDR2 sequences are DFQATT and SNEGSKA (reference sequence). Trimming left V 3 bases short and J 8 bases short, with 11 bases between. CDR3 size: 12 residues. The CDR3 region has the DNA TGCAGTGCTAGGGGGACCATCGATGAGCAGTTCTTC. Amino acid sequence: CSARGTIDEQFF.